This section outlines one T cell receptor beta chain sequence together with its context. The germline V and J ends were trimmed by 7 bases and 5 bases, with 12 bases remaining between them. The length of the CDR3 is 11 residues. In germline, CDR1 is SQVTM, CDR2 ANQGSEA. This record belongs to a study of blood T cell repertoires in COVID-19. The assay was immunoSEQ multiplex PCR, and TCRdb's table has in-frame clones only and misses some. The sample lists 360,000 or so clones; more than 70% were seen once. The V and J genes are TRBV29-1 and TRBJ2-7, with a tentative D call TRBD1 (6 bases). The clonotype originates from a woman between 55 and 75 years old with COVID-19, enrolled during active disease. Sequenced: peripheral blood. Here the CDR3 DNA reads TGCAGCGCGGGCCAGGGGAACGAGCAGTACTTC. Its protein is CSAGQGNEQYF.